These 8 T cell receptor beta chains came from one sample sequenced in a study of cytomegalovirus exposure and HLA in healthy donors. The PCR employed 60 Vbeta primers together with 13 Jbeta primers. Only in-frame clones appear in the TCRdb table, and some are missing; sequencing was by immunoSEQ multiplex PCR. The repertoire holds some 170,000 clones, with 55% to 75% as singletons. Sequencing input: PBMCs. The receptors were sampled from a human donor in good health.

The CDR3 DNA sequence: TGTGCCAGCAGCCCGCAGGGGACTGAAGCTTTCTTT. Translation gives CASSPQGTEAFF. The J gene is TRBJ1-1, the V gene TRBV7-8; TRBD1 might be the D (6 bases). Germline V gives CDR1 SGHVS, CDR2 FQNEAQ. The germline V and J ends were trimmed by 5 bases and 5 bases, with 9 bases remaining between them. This CDR3 is built from 12 residues. The full variable domain, its missing parts supplied by reference TRBV7-8 and TRBJ1-1, is GAGVSQSPRYKVAKRGQDVALRCDPISGHVSLFWYQQALGQGPEFLTYFQNEAQLDKSGLPSDRFFAERPEGSVSTLKIQRTQQEDSAVYLCASSPQGTEAFFGQGTRLTVV.

The chain uses TRBV5-1 and TRBJ2-5; possibly TRBD2 for D (7 bases). The CDR3 length is 16 residues. V lost 3 bases to trimming and J lost 2 bases, with 17 bases between them. From germline, CDR1 is SGHRS and CDR2 YFSETQ. DNA for the CDR3: TGCGCCAGCAGCTCGGGGGTGGGGGGGGCTCAAGAGACCCAGTACTTC. This codes for CASSSGVGGAQETQYF.

V usage is TRBV2 and J usage is TRBJ2-5; a weak D match, TRBD2 (5 bases). The germline V gene has CDR1 SNHLY and CDR2 FYNNEI. This CDR3 has 13 amino acids. Trimming stripped 3 bases from V and 4 bases from J, with 9 bases between. The CDR3 coding sequence is TGTGCCAGCAGTGAGGAGGCTGGAGAGACCCAGTACTTC. This translates into CASSEEAGETQYF.

The chain has TRBV6-1 and TRBJ1-2; perhaps TRBD1 as D (6 bases). The V end lost 6 bases, the J end lost 8 bases, and 22 bases lay between the germline ends. Germline CDR1 and CDR2: MNHNS and SASEGT. The CDR3 extends over 15 amino acids. CDR3 sequence: CASSKSAGADKGYTF. In DNA form, the CDR3 reads TGTGCCAGCAGCAAATCGGCAGGGGCAGATAAGGGCTACACCTTC.

This chain connects TRBV2 to TRBJ1-6; 7 bases agree with TRBD1. Germline V gene data show CDR1 as SNHLY and CDR2 as FYNNEI. The V segment lost 5 bases and the J segment 6 bases; nucleotides outside the gene matches: 10. The CDR3 is 16 residues long. CDR3 residues: CASSSGTADINSPLHF. CDR3 DNA: TGTGCCAGCAGTTCCGGGACAGCGGATATTAATTCACCCCTCCACTTT.

The genes are TRBV18 and TRBJ2-7, with 7 bases identical to TRBD1. The germline CDR1 and CDR2 sequences are KGHSH and LQKENI. CDR3 length: 15 amino acids. The V and J ends lost 0 bases and 5 bases, in that order; junction bases with no gene match: 7. CDR3: CASSPPSDRVNEQYF. CDR3 in DNA: TGTGCCAGCTCACCACCTTCAGACAGGGTCAACGAGCAGTACTTC.

This clone was observed a few times. This chain connects TRBV2 to TRBJ2-5; 14 bases line up with TRBD2. The germline CDR1 and CDR2 sequences are SNHLY and FYNNEI. Trimming cost V 6 bases and J 2 bases; bases outside gene matches: 5. CDR3 length: 16 amino acids. CDR3 region: CASSPGTSGGQETQYF. The CDR3 DNA follows: TGTGCCAGCAGCCCAGGGACTAGCGGGGGACAAGAGACCCAGTACTTC. Full variable domain (rest looked up from reference TRBV2 and TRBJ2-5): EPEVTQTPSHQVTQMGQEVILRCVPISNHLYFYWYRQILGQKVEFLVSFYNNEISEKSEIFDDQFSVERPDGSNFTLKIRSTKLEDSAMYFCASSPGTSGGQETQYFGPGTRLLVL.

This clone was counted only a few times. The chain is built from TRBV6-5 and TRBJ1-1, with D hard to call. Germline values: CDR1 MNHEY, CDR2 SVGAGI. V was cut by 4 bases and J by 2 bases, with 8 bases left in between. The CDR3 is 13 amino acids. For the CDR3, the DNA is TGTGCCAGCAGTTTGGCAGGTAACACTGAAGCTTTCTTT. Amino acid sequence: CASSLAGNTEAFF.